Detailed here is one TCR beta chain. As yet, its antigen is unknown. The sample comes from a study of cytomegalovirus exposure and HLA in healthy donors. The overall study: Among over 350 genotyped donors, about 85% fell in the Caucasian-associated ancestry cluster. Whole-study results and caveats: Earlier analysis found most TCR beta V segments productive about 87% or about 30% of the time. A later analysis, which compared TCR beta chains of equal frequency, found the HLA-associated ones more clonally expanded.

The study ran its PCR with 60 Vbeta and 13 Jbeta primers. Repertoires were generated with immunoSEQ multiplex PCR, while TCRdb's copy carries only in-frame clones and drops some. This table holds over 100,000 clones, approximately 72% found once. Unmatched junction bases numbered 3, after V lost 0 bases and J lost 1 base. CDR3 size: 15 residues. Per germline, CDR1 SEHNR and CDR2 FQNEAQ (reference sequence). The chain links TRBV7-9 to TRBJ2-7, with 7 bases lining up with TRBD1. The TCR originated in a man between 18 and 29 years old in good health and CMV-seronegative. The source material was PBMCs. The DNA of the CDR3 is TGTGCCAGCAGCTTAGCGCCCAGGGGGTCCTACGAGCAGTACTTC. Amino acids: CASSLAPRGSYEQYF.